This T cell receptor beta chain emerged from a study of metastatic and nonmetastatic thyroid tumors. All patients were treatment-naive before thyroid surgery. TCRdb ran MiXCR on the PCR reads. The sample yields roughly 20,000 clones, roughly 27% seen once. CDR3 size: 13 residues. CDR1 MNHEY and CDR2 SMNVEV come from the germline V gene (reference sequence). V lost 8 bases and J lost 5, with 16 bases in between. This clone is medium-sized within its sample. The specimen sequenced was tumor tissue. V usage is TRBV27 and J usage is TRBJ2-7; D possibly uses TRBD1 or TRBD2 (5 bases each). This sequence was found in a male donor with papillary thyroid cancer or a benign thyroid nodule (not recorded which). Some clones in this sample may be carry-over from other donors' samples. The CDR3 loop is CASSGRGVHEQYF. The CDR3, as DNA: TGTGCCAGCTCTGGGAGAGGGGTCCACGAGCAGTACTTC.